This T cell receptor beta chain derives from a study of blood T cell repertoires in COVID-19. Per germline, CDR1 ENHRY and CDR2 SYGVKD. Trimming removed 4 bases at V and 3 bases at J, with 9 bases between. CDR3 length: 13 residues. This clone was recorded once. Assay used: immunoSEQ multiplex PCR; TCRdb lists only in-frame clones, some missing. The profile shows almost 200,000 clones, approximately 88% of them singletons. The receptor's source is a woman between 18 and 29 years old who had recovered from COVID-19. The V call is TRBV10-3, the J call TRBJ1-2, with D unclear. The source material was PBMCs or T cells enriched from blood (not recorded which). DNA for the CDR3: TGTGCCATCAGTGGGGCAAGAGACTATGGCTACACCTTC. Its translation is CAISGARDYGYTF.